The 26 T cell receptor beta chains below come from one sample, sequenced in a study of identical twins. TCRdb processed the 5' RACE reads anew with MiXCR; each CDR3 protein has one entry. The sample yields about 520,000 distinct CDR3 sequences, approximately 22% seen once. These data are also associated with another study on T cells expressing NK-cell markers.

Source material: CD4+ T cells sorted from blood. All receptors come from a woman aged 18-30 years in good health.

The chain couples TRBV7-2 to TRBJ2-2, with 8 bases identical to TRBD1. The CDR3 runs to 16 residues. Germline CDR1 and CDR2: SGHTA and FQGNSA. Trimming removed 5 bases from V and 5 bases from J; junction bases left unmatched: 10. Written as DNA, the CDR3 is TGTGCCAGCAGCCGGGCCGAGACAGGGGTTACCGGGGAGCTGTTTTTT. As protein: CASSRAETGVTGELFF.

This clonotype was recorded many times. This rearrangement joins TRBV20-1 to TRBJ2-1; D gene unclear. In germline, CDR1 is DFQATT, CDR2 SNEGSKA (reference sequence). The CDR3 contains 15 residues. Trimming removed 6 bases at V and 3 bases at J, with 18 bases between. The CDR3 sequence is CSASCVEVCYNEQFF. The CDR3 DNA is TGCAGTGCCTCTTGCGTGGAAGTGTGCTACAATGAGCAGTTCTTC.

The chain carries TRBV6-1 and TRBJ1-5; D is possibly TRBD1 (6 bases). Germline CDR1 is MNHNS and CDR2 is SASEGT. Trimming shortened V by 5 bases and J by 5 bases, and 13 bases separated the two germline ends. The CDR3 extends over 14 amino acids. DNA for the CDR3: TGTGCCAGCAGTCCCAAGGGGGGGTATCAGCCCCAGCATTTT. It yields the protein CASSPKGGYQPQHF.

The CDR3 loop is CASSRQGAIEQYF. CDR3 coding DNA: TGTGCCAGCAGTAGACAGGGGGCTATCGAGCAGTACTTC. V and J are TRBV6-2 or TRBV6-3 and TRBJ2-7, with 10 bases identical to TRBD1. V shed 5 bases and J 6 bases; nucleotides not matched to a gene: 4. CDR1 is MNHEY and CDR2 is SVGEGT in the germline V gene. The CDR3 is made up of 13 amino acids.

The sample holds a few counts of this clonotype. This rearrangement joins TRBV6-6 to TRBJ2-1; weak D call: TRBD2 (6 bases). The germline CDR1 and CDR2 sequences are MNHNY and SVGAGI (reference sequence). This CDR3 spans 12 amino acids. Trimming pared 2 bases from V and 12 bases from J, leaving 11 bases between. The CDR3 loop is CASSYGGLRQFF. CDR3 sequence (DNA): TGTGCCAGCAGTTACGGTGGACTACGGCAGTTCTTC.

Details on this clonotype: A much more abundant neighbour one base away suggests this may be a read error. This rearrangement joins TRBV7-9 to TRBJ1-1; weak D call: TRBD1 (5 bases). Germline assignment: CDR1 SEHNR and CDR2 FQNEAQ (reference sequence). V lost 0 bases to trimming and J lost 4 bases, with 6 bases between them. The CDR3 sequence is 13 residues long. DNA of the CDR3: TGTGCCAGCAGCTTAGCAGGGACCACTGAAGCTTTCTTT. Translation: CASSLAGTTEAFF.

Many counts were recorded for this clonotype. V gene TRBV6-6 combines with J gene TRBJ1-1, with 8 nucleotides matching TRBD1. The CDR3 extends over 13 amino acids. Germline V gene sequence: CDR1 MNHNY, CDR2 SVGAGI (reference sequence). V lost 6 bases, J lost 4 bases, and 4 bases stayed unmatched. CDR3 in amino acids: CASSSGQGTEAFF. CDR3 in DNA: TGTGCCAGCAGCTCCGGACAGGGCACTGAAGCTTTCTTT.

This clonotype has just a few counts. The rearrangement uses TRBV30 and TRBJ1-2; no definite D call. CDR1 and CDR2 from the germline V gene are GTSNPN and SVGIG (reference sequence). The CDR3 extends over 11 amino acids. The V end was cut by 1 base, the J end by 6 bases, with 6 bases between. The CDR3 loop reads CAWSAGNGYTF. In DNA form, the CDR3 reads TGTGCCTGGAGTGCGGGGAATGGCTACACCTTC.

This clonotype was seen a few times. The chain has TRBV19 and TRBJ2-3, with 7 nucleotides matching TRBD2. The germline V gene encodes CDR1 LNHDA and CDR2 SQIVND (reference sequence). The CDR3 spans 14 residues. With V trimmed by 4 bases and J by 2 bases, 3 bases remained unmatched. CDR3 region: CASSTRGSTDTQYF. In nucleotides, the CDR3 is TGTGCCAGTAGTACGCGGGGGTCCACAGATACGCAGTATTTT.

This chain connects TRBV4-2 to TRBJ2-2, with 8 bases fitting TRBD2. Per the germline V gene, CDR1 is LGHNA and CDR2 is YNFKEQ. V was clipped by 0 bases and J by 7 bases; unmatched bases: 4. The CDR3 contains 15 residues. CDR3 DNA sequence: TGTGCCAGCAGCCAAGAGAGCGGGAGCGACGGGGAGCTGTTTTTT. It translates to CASSQESGSDGELFF.

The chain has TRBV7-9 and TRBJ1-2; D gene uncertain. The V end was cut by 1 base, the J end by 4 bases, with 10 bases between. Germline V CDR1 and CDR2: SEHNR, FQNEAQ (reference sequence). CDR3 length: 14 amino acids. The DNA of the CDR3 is TGTGCCAGCAGCTTAGACGGAGGGTCCTATGGCTACACCTTC. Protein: CASSLDGGSYGYTF.

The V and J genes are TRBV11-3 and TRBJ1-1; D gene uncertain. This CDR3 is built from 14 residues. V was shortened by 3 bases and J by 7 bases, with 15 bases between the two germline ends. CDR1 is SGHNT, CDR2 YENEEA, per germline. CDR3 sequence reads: CASSFGLPDGEAFF. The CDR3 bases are TGTGCCAGCAGCTTCGGCCTACCTGACGGTGAAGCTTTCTTT.

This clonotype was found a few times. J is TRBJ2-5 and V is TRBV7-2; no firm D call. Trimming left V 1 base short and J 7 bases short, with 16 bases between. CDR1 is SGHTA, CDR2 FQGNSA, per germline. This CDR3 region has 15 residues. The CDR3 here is CASSLVASEPLTQYF. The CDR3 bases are TGTGCCAGCAGCTTAGTGGCAAGCGAACCTTTGACCCAGTACTTC.

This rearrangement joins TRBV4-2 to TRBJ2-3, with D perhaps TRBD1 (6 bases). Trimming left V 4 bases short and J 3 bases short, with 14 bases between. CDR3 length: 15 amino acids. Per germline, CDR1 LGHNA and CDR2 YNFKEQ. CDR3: CASSPPGAKTDTQYF. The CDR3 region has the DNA TGTGCCAGCAGCCCTCCAGGGGCGAAGACAGATACGCAGTATTTT.

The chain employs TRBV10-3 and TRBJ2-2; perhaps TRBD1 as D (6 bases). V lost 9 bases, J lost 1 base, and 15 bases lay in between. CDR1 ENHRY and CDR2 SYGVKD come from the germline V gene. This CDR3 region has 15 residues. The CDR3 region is CAIRTGMGNTGELFF. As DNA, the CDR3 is TGTGCCATACGAACAGGGATGGGGAACACCGGGGAGCTGTTTTTT.

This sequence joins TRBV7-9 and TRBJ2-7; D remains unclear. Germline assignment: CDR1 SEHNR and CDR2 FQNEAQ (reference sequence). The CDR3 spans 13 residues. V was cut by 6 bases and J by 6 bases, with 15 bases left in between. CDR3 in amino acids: CASSWVSTAEQYF. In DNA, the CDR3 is TGTGCCAGCAGTTGGGTCTCCACGGCCGAGCAGTACTTC.

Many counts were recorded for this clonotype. Written as DNA, the CDR3 is TGCGCCAGCAGCTTACGAGGGGGCCTAAGAGCAGATACGCAGTATTTT. Its translation: CASSLRGGLRADTQYF. The chain couples TRBV5-1 to TRBJ2-3; 7 bases are shared with TRBD1. In germline, CDR1 is SGHRS, CDR2 YFSETQ. The CDR3 consists of 16 residues. V lost 2 bases to trimming and J lost 4 bases; unmatched junction nucleotides: 10.

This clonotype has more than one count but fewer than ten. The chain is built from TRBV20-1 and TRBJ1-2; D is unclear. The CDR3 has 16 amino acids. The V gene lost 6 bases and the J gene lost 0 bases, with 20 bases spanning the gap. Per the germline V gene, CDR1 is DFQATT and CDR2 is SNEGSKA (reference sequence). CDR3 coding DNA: TGCAGTGCAAGGAGGCAGGCAGGATATCCTAACTATGGCTACACCTTC. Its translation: CSARRQAGYPNYGYTF.

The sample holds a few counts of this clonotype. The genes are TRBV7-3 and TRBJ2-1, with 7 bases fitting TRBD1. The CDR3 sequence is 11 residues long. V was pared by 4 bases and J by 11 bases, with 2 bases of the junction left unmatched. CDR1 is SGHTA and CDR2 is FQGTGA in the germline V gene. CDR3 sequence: CASSSGQQQFF. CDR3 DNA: TGTGCCAGCAGCTCGGGACAGCAGCAGTTCTTC.

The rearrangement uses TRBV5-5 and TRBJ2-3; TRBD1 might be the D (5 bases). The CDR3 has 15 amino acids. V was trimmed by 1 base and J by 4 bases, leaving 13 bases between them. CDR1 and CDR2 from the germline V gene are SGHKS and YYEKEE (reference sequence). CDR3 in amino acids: CASSLYSGQADTQYF. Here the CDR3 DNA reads TGTGCCAGCAGCTTGTACTCAGGGCAGGCAGATACGCAGTATTTT. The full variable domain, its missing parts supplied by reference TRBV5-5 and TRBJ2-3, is DAGVTQSPTHLIKTRGQQVTLRCSPISGHKSVSWYQQVLGQGPQFIFQYYEKEERGRGNFPDRFSARQFPNYSSELNVNALLLGDSALYLCASSLYSGQADTQYFGPGTRLTVL.

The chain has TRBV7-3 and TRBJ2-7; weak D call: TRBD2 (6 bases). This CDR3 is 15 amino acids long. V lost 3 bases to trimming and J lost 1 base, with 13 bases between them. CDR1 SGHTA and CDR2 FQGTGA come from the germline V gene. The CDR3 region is CASSFLGGTSYEQYF. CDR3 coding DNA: TGTGCCAGCAGCTTTCTCGGGGGTACGTCCTACGAGCAGTACTTC. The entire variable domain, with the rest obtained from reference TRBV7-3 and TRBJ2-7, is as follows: GAGVSQTPSNKVTEKGKYVELRCDPISGHTALYWYRQSLGQGPEFLIYFQGTGAADDSGLPNDRFFAVRPEGSVSTLKIQRTERGDSAVYLCASSFLGGTSYEQYFGPGTRLTVT.

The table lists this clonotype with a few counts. The DNA of the CDR3 is TGCGCCAGCAGCCAAAGCGTAGGAGTGAACACTGAAGCTTTCTTT. This encodes CASSQSVGVNTEAFF. The chain links TRBV4-3 to TRBJ1-1; D is unclear. Trimming took off 2 bases at V and 0 bases at J, with 10 bases between the two ends. Germline V gene data show CDR1 as LGHNA and CDR2 as YSLEER. The CDR3 has 15 residues.

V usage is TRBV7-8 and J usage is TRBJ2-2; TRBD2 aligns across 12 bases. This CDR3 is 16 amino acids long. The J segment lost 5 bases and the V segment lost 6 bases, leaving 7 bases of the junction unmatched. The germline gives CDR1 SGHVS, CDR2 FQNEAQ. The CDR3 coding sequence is TGTGCCAGCAGACAAAGAGGGACTAGCGGGACCGGGGAGCTGTTTTTT. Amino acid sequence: CASRQRGTSGTGELFF.

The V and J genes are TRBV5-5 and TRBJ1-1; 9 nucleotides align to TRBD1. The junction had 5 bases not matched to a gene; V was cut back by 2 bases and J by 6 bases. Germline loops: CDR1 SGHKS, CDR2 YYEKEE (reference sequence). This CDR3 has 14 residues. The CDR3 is CASSLQGAGAEAFF. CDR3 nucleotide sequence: TGTGCCAGCAGCTTACAGGGGGCTGGGGCTGAAGCTTTCTTT.

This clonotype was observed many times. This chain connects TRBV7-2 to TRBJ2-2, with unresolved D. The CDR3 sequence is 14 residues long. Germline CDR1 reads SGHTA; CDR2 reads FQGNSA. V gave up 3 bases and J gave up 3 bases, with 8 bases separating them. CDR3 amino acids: CASSFSGDTGELFF. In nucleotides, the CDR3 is TGTGCCAGCAGCTTCTCTGGGGACACCGGGGAGCTGTTTTTT.

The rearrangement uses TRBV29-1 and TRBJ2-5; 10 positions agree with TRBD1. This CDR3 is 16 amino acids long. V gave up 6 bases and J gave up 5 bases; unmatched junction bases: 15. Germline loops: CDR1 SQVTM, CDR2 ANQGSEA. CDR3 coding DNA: TGCAGCGTGGATACCGGGACAGGGGAATATGGGGAGACCCAGTACTTC. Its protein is CSVDTGTGEYGETQYF.